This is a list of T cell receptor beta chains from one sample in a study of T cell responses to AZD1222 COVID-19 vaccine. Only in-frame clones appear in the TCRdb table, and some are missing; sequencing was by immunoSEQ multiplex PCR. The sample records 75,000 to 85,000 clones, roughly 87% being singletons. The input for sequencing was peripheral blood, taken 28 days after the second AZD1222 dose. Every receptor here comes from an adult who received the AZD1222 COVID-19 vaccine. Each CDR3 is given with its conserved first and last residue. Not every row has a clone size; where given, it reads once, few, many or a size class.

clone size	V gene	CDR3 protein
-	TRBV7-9	CASSPRSNWQANTGELFF
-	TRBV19	CASSGFRSPNTGELFF
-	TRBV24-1	CATSDSGTGRLYGYTF
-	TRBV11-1	CASNRNYPNNEQFF
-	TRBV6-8	CASSKKDRGLGNQPQHF
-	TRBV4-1	CASSHPGSGGGGQATQYF
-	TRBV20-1	CSASGGDRNTIYF
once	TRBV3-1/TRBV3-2	CASSQDFWAYSGIDGYTF
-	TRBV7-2	CASSLRTSGGTSRVETQYF
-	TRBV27	CASSRASGGIYNEQFF
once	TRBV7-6	CASSPLTSGGAETQYF
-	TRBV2	CASTPGQGENTGELFF
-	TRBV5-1	CASSLLGANTEAFF
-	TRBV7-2	CASSLQGSQPQHF
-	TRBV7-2	CASSSDYISTDTQYF
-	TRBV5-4	CASSGTGDRTDTQYF
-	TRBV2	CASSFRTGGTEAFF
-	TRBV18	CASSPGQETQYF
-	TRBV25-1	CASSEWDRDYEQYF
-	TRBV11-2	CASSLVGSSGPQETQYF
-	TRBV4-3	CASSWSGDRSYGYTF
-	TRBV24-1	CATSDWDPGELFF
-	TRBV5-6	CASSSTGYYGYTF
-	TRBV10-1	CASSESRNSPLHF
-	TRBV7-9	CASVSQGGTNEKLFF
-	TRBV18	CASSPGEDTQYF
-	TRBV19	CASSIGQGARTEAFF
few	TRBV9	CASSVATGASGAPTSTDTQYF
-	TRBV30	CAGSRDRDSPLHF
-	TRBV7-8	CASSLPDSPEAFF
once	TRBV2	CASSEGWGSGYGYTF
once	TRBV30	CAWSESVRIWGYTF
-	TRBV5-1	CASNNLQGAGDTQYF
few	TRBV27	CASSLEGPERHTAEGYTF
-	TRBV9	CASSPDNRDYGYTF
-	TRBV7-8	CASSSSPLARQRSGANVLTF
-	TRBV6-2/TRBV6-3	CASSDLDKPNTEAFF
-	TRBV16	CASSQYAGGYGYTF
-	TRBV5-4	CASSLSDGAGNTIYF
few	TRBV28	CASSIGQASEAFF
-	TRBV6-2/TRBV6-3	CASSYSSGQQPQHF
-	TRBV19	CASSISGQGSYEQYF
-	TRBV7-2	CASSPRTSGVETQYF
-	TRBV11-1	CASSLAGGPREQFF
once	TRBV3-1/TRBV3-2	CASSQDFRAGGYTF